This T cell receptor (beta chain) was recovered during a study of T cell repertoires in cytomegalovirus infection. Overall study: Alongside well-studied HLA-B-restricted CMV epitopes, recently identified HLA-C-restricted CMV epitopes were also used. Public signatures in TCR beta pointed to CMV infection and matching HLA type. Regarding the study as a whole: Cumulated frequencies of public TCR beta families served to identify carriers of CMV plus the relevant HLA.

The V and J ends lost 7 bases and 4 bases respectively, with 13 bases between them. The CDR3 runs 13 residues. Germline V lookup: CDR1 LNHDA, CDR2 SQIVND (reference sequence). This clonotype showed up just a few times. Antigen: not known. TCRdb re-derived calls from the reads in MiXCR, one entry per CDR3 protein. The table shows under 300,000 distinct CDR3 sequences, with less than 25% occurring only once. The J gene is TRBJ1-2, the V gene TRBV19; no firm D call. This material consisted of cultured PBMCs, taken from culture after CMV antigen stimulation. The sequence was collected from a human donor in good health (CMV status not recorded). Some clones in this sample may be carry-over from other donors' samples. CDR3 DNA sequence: TGTGCCAGTACCCTCACCGGTGGCTATGGCTACACCTTC. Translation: CASTLTGGYGYTF.